These T cell receptor beta chains were read from a single sample in a study of T cells in Graves' hyperthyroidism and ophthalmopathy. TCRdb re-derived calls from the multiplex PCR reads in MiXCR, one entry per CDR3 protein. There are fewer than 650,000 distinct CDR3 sequences in the sample; more than 13% occur only once, and 7% to 9% lies in the top ten. Sequencing was performed on blood. The receptors come from a woman younger than 35 with Graves' ophthalmopathy. The CDR3 runs from the conserved cysteine through the conserved F or W. A D gene is named only where the DNA matches it firmly. Size is omitted from some rows. Given values are once, few, many or a class for expanded clones.

j_call d_call v_call clone_size cdr3_length cdr3_aa cdr3_nt
TRBJ2-7 . TRBV4-2 few 17 CASSPIAGGTQNYEQYF TGTGCCAGCAGCCCCATCGCAGGGGGGACTCAGAATTACGAGCAGTACTTC
TRBJ2-5 . TRBV29-1 few 12 CSVEGPFGTQYF TGCAGCGTTGAGGGCCCCTTTGGGACCCAGTACTTC
TRBJ1-4 . TRBV24-1 few 14 CAASDTGPGEKLFF TGTGCCGCCAGTGATACGGGACCTGGTGAAAAACTGTTTTTT
TRBJ1-1 TRBD1 TRBV29-1 many 13 CSVVRDRGTEAFF TGCAGCGTTGTGAGGGACAGGGGCACTGAAGCTTTCTTT
TRBJ1-3 . TRBV6-5 . 17 CASSYDFRAFSGNTIYF TGTGCCAGCAGTTACGACTTCAGGGCTTTCTCTGGAAACACCATATATTTT
TRBJ2-3 TRBD2 TRBV19 . 17 CASSIGLGGGSADTQYF TGTGCCAGTAGTATTGGCTTAGGCGGCGGGAGCGCAGATACGCAGTATTTT
TRBJ2-7 TRBD1 TRBV11-2 many 16 CASSLGRGTASYEQYF TGTGCCAGCAGCTTAGGGCGAGGGACAGCGTCCTACGAGCAGTACTTC
TRBJ2-1 . TRBV11-3 many 15 CASSLIKGLSNEQFF TGTGCCAGCAGCTTAATTAAGGGCCTCAGCAATGAGCAGTTCTTC
TRBJ1-5 TRBD1 TRBV28 many 14 CASSTDREDQPQHF TGTGCCAGCAGTACTGACAGGGAGGATCAGCCCCAGCATTTT
TRBJ2-1 . TRBV19 . 14 CASTKGDFYNEQFF TGTGCCAGTACCAAGGGGGACTTTTACAATGAGCAGTTCTTC
TRBJ1-2 . TRBV30 many 15 CAWTPPWARDYGYTF TGTGCCTGGACTCCCCCCTGGGCGCGGGACTATGGCTACACCTTC
TRBJ1-4 . TRBV5-1 . 13 CASSWQGNEKLFF TGCGCCAGCAGCTGGCAGGGGAATGAAAAACTGTTTTTT
TRBJ2-1 TRBD2 TRBV20-1 many 16 CSASQGLAGGPNEQFF TGCAGTGCTTCCCAAGGACTAGCGGGAGGCCCCAATGAGCAGTTCTTC
TRBJ2-1 . TRBV15 few 13 CATSSPRLEKQFF TGTGCCACCAGCTCTCCCCGCTTAGAAAAGCAGTTCTTC
TRBJ1-2 TRBD1 TRBV6-1 . 16 CASSPWPGTASDGYTF TGTGCCAGCAGCCCCTGGCCCGGGACAGCGTCGGATGGCTACACCTTC
TRBJ2-7 . TRBV6-1 many 14 CASGLSGGADEQYF TGTGCCAGCGGGTTATCAGGTGGAGCTGATGAGCAGTACTTC
TRBJ2-7 TRBD1 TRBV6-5 many 15 CASSYSIGQVYEQYF TGTGCCAGCAGTTACTCGATTGGACAGGTCTACGAGCAGTACTTC
TRBJ2-7 TRBD2 TRBV11-2 many 13 CASSVGLTYEQYF TGTGCCAGCAGCGTGGGACTAACCTACGAGCAGTACTTC
TRBJ1-6 . TRBV18 many 14 CASSPPSYNSPLHF TGTGCCAGCTCACCACCTTCCTATAATTCACCCCTCCACTTT
TRBJ2-1 . TRBV20-1 few 14 CSARDRQTRNEQFF TGCAGTGCTAGAGACAGGCAGACGAGGAATGAGCAGTTCTTC
TRBJ2-1 TRBD2 TRBV30 . 17 CAWSDPFTRREGNEQFF TGTGCCTGGAGTGACCCCTTTACTAGGCGGGAGGGGAATGAGCAGTTCTTC
TRBJ1-5 TRBD1 TRBV19 . 16 CASSNRGLNSNQPQHF TGTGCCAGTAGTAATAGGGGGCTAAATAGCAATCAGCCCCAGCATTTT
TRBJ2-7 . TRBV14 few 15 CASSRVGRDPYEQYF TGTGCCAGCAGCCGGGTCGGGCGGGATCCCTACGAGCAGTACTTC
TRBJ1-2 . TRBV20-1 many 12 CSASRDRWGYTF TGCAGTGCTAGTAGGGATCGCTGGGGCTACACCTTC
TRBJ2-7 . TRBV18 many 13 CASSRQTTYEQYF TGTGCCAGCTCACGACAGACAACCTACGAGCAGTACTTC
TRBJ1-1 . TRBV29-1 . 15 CSVQTGGLGDTEAFF TGCAGCGTCCAAACCGGGGGGCTGGGAGACACTGAAGCTTTCTTT
TRBJ2-3 TRBD2 TRBV2 . 17 CASSHPAGGTSGDTQYF TGTGCCAGCAGCCATCCGGCAGGAGGGACTAGCGGAGATACGCAGTATTTT
TRBJ1-1 TRBD1 TRBV20-1 . 16 CSARAETGRVNTEAFF TGCAGTGCTAGGGCCGAGACAGGGAGGGTGAACACTGAAGCTTTCTTT
TRBJ2-1 TRBD2 TRBV13 many 18 CASSSLGLAGGVGNEQFF TGTGCCAGCAGCTCACTGGGACTAGCGGGAGGAGTGGGAAATGAGCAGTTCTTC
TRBJ2-2 . TRBV9 many 15 CASSPWGTNTGELFF TGTGCCAGCAGCCCGTGGGGAACGAACACCGGGGAGCTGTTTTTT
TRBJ1-4 . TRBV3-1 many 16 CASSPRRGLFQGKLFF TGTGCCAGCAGCCCCCGCAGGGGACTCTTTCAGGGAAAACTGTTTTTT
TRBJ2-7 . TRBV4-1 . 13 CASSQEDYYEQYF TGCGCCAGCAGCCAAGAGGACTACTACGAGCAGTACTTC
TRBJ2-7 . TRBV19 many 16 CASSIAAEVSSYEQYF TGTGCCAGTAGTATAGCGGCGGAGGTGAGCTCCTACGAGCAGTACTTC
TRBJ2-5 . TRBV7-9 many 13 CASNQGGTETQYF TGTGCCAGCAACCAGGGTGGGACGGAGACCCAGTACTTC
TRBJ2-5 TRBD2 TRBV28 . 17 CASSFEVAGGDQETQYF TGTGCCAGCAGTTTCGAGGTGGCGGGAGGGGACCAAGAGACCCAGTACTTC
TRBJ2-7 TRBD2 TRBV19 few 13 CASKAGNHYEQYF TGTGCCAGTAAAGCGGGAAACCATTACGAGCAGTACTTC
TRBJ1-3 . TRBV20-1 many 13 CSARPAGGNTIYF TGCAGTGCCCGACCGGCTGGGGGAAACACCATATATTTT
TRBJ2-4 TRBD2 TRBV6-1 . 14 CASSPRGDGDIQYF TGTGCCAGCAGTCCTCGGGGGGATGGGGACATTCAGTACTTC
TRBJ2-7 TRBD1 TRBV30 many 12 CAADRGSYEQYF TGTGCCGCGGACAGGGGCTCCTACGAGCAGTACTTC
TRBJ2-1 TRBD2 TRBV27 many 18 CASSSSGIEIGAYNEQFF TGTGCCAGCAGTTCTAGCGGGATCGAGATCGGGGCCTACAATGAGCAGTTCTTC
TRBJ2-7 TRBD2 TRBV13 many 20 CASSLGQGTSAYLPPYEQYF TGTGCCAGCAGCTTAGGCCAGGGGACTAGCGCCTACCTGCCCCCGTACGAGCAGTACTTC
TRBJ1-2 TRBD1 TRBV28 many 11 CASEEGGGYTF TGTGCCAGCGAAGAAGGGGGCGGCTACACCTTC
TRBJ2-3 . TRBV7-9 many 15 CASSLGPRSTDTQYF TGTGCCAGCAGCTTAGGACCGCGGAGCACAGATACGCAGTATTTT
TRBJ2-6 . TRBV19 few 18 CASTVPGQGPSGANVLTF TGTGCCAGTACCGTCCCGGGACAAGGACCTTCTGGGGCCAACGTCCTGACTTTC
TRBJ2-5 . TRBV12-3/TRBV12-4 many 17 CASSLSRGKGVQETQYF TGTGCCAGCAGTTTAAGTAGAGGCAAGGGGGTACAAGAGACCCAGTACTTC
TRBJ2-3 . TRBV19 many 13 CASSIVLSDTQYF TGTGCCAGTAGTATAGTTCTGTCAGATACGCAGTATTTT
TRBJ2-3 TRBD1 TRBV27 few 19 CASSSLRTGTRVGTDTQYF TGTGCCAGCAGTTCCCTTAGGACAGGGACACGGGTGGGCACAGATACGCAGTATTTT
TRBJ1-1 . TRBV3-1 many 17 CASSLYEAGRKNTEAFF TGTGCCAGCAGCCTTTATGAGGCAGGGAGGAAGAACACTGAAGCTTTCTTT
TRBJ2-7 . TRBV3-1 many 13 CASSQGASYEQYF TGTGCCAGCAGCCAAGGGGCGAGCTACGAGCAGTACTTC
TRBJ1-1 . TRBV12-3/TRBV12-4 many 13 CASRINLGTEAFF TGTGCCAGCCGCATTAACCTGGGCACTGAAGCTTTCTTT
TRBJ1-3 . TRBV28 many 15 CASGPGALSGNTIYF TGTGCCAGCGGGCCCGGGGCTTTATCTGGAAACACCATATATTTT
TRBJ2-7 . TRBV20-1 many 13 CSSYSSGRYEQYF TGCAGTTCCTATAGTAGCGGACGCTACGAGCAGTACTTC
TRBJ2-1 TRBD2 TRBV11-2 many 15 CASKKYSGRANEQFF TGTGCCAGCAAGAAATATAGCGGGAGGGCCAATGAGCAGTTCTTC
TRBJ2-7 . TRBV12-3/TRBV12-4 many 13 CASTQNLAYEQYF TGTGCCAGCACCCAAAACCTAGCCTACGAGCAGTACTTC
TRBJ2-1 TRBD2 TRBV6-5 few 16 CASSYSPSTSFNEQFF TGTGCCAGCAGTTACTCGCCTTCGACTAGCTTCAATGAGCAGTTCTTC
TRBJ2-1 . TRBV20-1 many 12 CSARPSNNEQFF TGCAGTGCTAGACCTAGCAACAATGAGCAGTTCTTC
TRBJ2-4 . TRBV24-1 few 19 CATSGSAYRFLLTKNIQYF TGTGCCACCAGTGGGTCGGCCTACAGGTTCCTCCTAACCAAAAACATTCAGTACTTC
TRBJ2-7 . TRBV7-2 . 15 CASSFGGGSSYEQYF TGTGCCAGCAGCTTCGGGGGCGGGAGCTCCTACGAGCAGTACTTC
TRBJ2-3 TRBD2 TRBV28 . 17 CASSLGGGDLGTDTQYF TGTGCCAGCAGTTTAGGGGGGGGGGACCTAGGCACAGATACGCAGTATTTT
TRBJ2-1 . TRBV14 many 16 CASSRKGHISYNEQFF TGTGCCAGCAGCCGAAAGGGGCATATTAGCTACAATGAGCAGTTCTTC